What follows are 19 T cell receptor beta chains derived from one specimen sequenced in a study of T cell responses to AZD1222 COVID-19 vaccine (TCRdb year 2021). Library method: the immunoSEQ multiplex PCR assay. TCRdb re-hosts the immuneACCESS table, in-frame sequences only. Its copies lack some clones; in the studies checked, an unresolved V gene accounts for under half of them, and the cause for the rest is not known. In this sample the table shows approximately 70,000 clones, roughly 84% of which occur a single time. Roughly 9.8% of the sample is held by the ten biggest clonotypes. What the time point label conveys for this sample: baseline before first vaccination. The sequenced sample was peripheral blood, obtained on day 0 of AZD1222 vaccination. These TCRs come from an adult in good health.

In this sample, this clone turned up once. CDR3 nucleotides: TGTGCCAGCAGCCCTGGACAGACCACTGAAGCTTTCTTT. This encodes CASSPGQTTEAFF. This chain uses TRBV28 with TRBJ1-1; possibly TRBD1 for D (6 bases). Between the trimmed V and J ends, which lost 6 bases and 4 bases, there was a span of 12 bases. The CDR3 is 13 amino acids. Germline V CDR1 and CDR2: MDHEN, SYDVKM.

This chain joins TRBV6-5 and TRBJ2-3; 7 bases line up with TRBD1. Germline V lookup: CDR1 MNHEY, CDR2 SVGAGI. CDR3 size: 15 residues. The J segment lost 1 base and the V segment lost 6 bases, leaving 7 bases of the junction unmatched. The CDR3 spells CASSSGGYGTDTQYF. The CDR3, as DNA: TGTGCCAGCAGCTCAGGGGGTTACGGCACAGATACGCAGTATTTT.

The chain has TRBV5-1 and TRBJ1-4; D is uncertain. CDR3 size: 14 residues. V shed 0 bases and J shed 3 bases, with 6 bases lying between them. Germline CDR1 SGHRS, CDR2 YFSETQ. This CDR3 is CASSLGQANEKLFF. As DNA, the CDR3 is TGCGCCAGCAGCTTGGGGCAGGCTAATGAAAAACTGTTTTTT.

The V call is TRBV15, the J call TRBJ2-3; 9 bases line up with TRBD1. CDR3 length: 15 amino acids. The germline V gene has CDR1 LNHNV and CDR2 YYDKDF (reference sequence). With 6 bases clipped from V and 2 bases from J, the junction kept 6 bases outside the gene matches. The DNA for the CDR3 is TGTGCCACCAGATACAGGGGGCATGACACAGATACGCAGTATTTT. Translating it yields CATRYRGHDTDTQYF.

This rearrangement joins TRBV30 to TRBJ2-5, with a possible D match to TRBD2 (5 bases). V was clipped by 5 bases and J by 8 bases, with 12 bases between them. Germline CDR1 reads GTSNPN; CDR2 reads SVGIG (reference sequence). The CDR3 is made up of 11 amino acids. The CDR3 is CAWDYRSTQYF. For the CDR3, the DNA is TGTGCCTGGGACTACCGGTCCACCCAGTACTTC.

The chain joins TRBV6-2 or TRBV6-3 to TRBJ2-7; possibly TRBD1 for D (6 bases). The CDR3 totals 12 residues. Deletions cut 2 bases from V and 6 bases from J, with 8 bases between. Germline V gene lookup returns CDR1 MNHEY and CDR2 SVGEGT. DNA for the CDR3: TGTGCCAGCAGTTACCCCAGGGGCGAGCAGTACTTC. Translated: CASSYPRGEQYF.

The chain has TRBV6-5 and TRBJ1-1; D is perhaps TRBD1 (6 bases). The CDR3 contains 13 residues. The germline CDR1 and CDR2 sequences are MNHEY and SVGAGI. The germline V and J ends were trimmed by 8 bases and 5 bases, with 15 bases remaining between them. DNA for the CDR3: TGTGCCAGCTCCCTACAGGGAGAGACTGAAGCTTTCTTT. This sequence encodes CASSLQGETEAFF.

The chain uses TRBV11-2 and TRBJ1-1, with 7 bases that match TRBD1. V dropped 5 bases and J dropped 4; count of bases not matched to a gene: 7. The germline CDR1 and CDR2 sequences are SGHAT and FQNNGV. The CDR3 runs to 14 residues. CDR3 sequence: CASSNPTGTTEAFF. The DNA for the CDR3 is TGTGCCAGCAGCAACCCGACAGGGACCACTGAAGCTTTCTTT.

The chain combines TRBV28 with TRBJ1-1, with a weak D call TRBD1 (5 bases). This CDR3 has 12 amino acids. Trimming cost V 8 bases and J 14 bases, with 21 bases left between them. Germline-derived CDR1 and CDR2 are MDHEN and SYDVKM. The DNA for the CDR3 is TGTGCCAGCCGAATAGGCCCGGGGGAACTGTTCTTT. Translating gives CASRIGPGELFF.

The V call is TRBV30, the J call TRBJ1-3; D perhaps matches TRBD1 (5 bases). The CDR3 has 17 amino acids. Germline-derived CDR1 and CDR2 are GTSNPN and SVGIG (reference sequence). V lost 3 bases, J lost 0 bases, and 18 bases lay in between. The CDR3 DNA reads as TGTGCCTGGAGCCCACTCGGGAGGGGTTTCTCTGGAAACACCATATATTTT. Protein product: CAWSPLGRGFSGNTIYF.

The chain joins TRBV6-5 to TRBJ1-1; D gene ambiguous. The CDR3 is 13 residues long. The germline V and J ends were trimmed by 9 bases and 1 base, with 12 bases remaining between them. Per the germline V gene, CDR1 is MNHEY and CDR2 is SVGAGI. The CDR3 here is CASWTPPNTEAFF. The CDR3, as DNA: TGTGCCAGTTGGACTCCACCGAACACTGAAGCTTTCTTT.

V usage is TRBV7-2 and J usage is TRBJ1-4; D is unresolved. Germline CDR1 SGHTA, CDR2 FQGNSA. Trimming cost V 2 bases and J 0 bases, with 4 bases left between them. The CDR3 is 14 residues long. The DNA for the CDR3 is TGTGCCAGCAGCTTAACGTCAACTAATGAAAAACTGTTTTTT. Protein sequence: CASSLTSTNEKLFF.

The table lists this clone with a count of one. The chain employs TRBV6-4 and TRBJ1-6; D perhaps matches TRBD1 (5 bases). The CDR3 runs to 14 residues. The V gene lost 2 bases and the J gene lost 7 bases, with 9 bases spanning the gap. CDR1 is MRHNA, CDR2 SNTAGT, per germline. The CDR3 nucleotides read TGTGCCAGCAGTGACAGGGGCCAGAATTCACCCCTCCACTTT. It codes for CASSDRGQNSPLHF.

This clone is medium-sized in the sample. The V and J genes are TRBV9 and TRBJ1-2; D unclear. V was clipped by 3 bases and J by 0 bases, with 15 bases between them. CDR1 SGDLS and CDR2 YYNGEE come from the germline V gene. The CDR3 extends over 16 amino acids. DNA of the CDR3: TGTGCCAGCAGCGCCTCTCCCAAGTTAGCTAACTATGGCTACACCTTC. Encoded protein: CASSASPKLANYGYTF.

This chain links TRBV9 with TRBJ2-6; no definite D call. The length of the CDR3 is 13 residues. Germline V gene sequence: CDR1 SGDLS, CDR2 YYNGEE. V was clipped by 0 bases and J by 4 bases, with 2 bases between them. Here the CDR3 reads CASSVAGANVLTF. In nucleotides, the CDR3 is TGTGCCAGCAGCGTAGCCGGGGCCAACGTCCTGACTTTC.

The chain couples TRBV5-1 to TRBJ1-3; TRBD1 is a possible D gene (5 bases). CDR3 length equals 15 residues. CDR1 and CDR2 (germline): SGHRS, YFSETQ. The V gene lost 2 bases and the J gene lost 0 bases, with 9 bases spanning the gap. The CDR3 region is CASSLPGSSGNTIYF. The CDR3 nucleotides read TGCGCCAGCAGCTTACCAGGGAGCTCTGGAAACACCATATATTTT.

V usage is TRBV7-8 and J usage is TRBJ2-3; no firm D call. Between the trimmed V and J ends, which lost 1 base and 1 base, there was a span of 9 bases. Per germline, CDR1 SGHVS and CDR2 FQNEAQ. The CDR3 is made up of 15 amino acids. The CDR3 sequence: CASSLVYRGTDTQYF. In DNA form, the CDR3 reads TGTGCCAGCAGCTTAGTCTATCGAGGCACAGATACGCAGTATTTT.

The chain couples TRBV5-1 to TRBJ1-6; 7 positions agree with TRBD1. The J segment lost 6 bases and the V segment lost 0 bases, leaving 3 bases of the junction unmatched. Germline CDR1 reads SGHRS; CDR2 reads YFSETQ. This CDR3 is built from 15 residues. The CDR3 DNA is TGCGCCAGCAGCTTGGTTTACAGGGGTAATTCACCCCTCCACTTT. Translating gives CASSLVYRGNSPLHF.

The DNA of the CDR3 is TGTGCCACCAGTGATCCCGGGTCCGAGGAGAATACCCAGTACTTC. This translates into CATSDPGSEENTQYF. This sequence joins TRBV24-1 and TRBJ2-5; D remains ambiguous. Trimming shortened V by 3 bases and J by 8 bases, and 18 bases separated the two germline ends. The CDR3 loop spans 15 amino acids. CDR1 is KGHDR and CDR2 is SFDVKD in the germline V gene.